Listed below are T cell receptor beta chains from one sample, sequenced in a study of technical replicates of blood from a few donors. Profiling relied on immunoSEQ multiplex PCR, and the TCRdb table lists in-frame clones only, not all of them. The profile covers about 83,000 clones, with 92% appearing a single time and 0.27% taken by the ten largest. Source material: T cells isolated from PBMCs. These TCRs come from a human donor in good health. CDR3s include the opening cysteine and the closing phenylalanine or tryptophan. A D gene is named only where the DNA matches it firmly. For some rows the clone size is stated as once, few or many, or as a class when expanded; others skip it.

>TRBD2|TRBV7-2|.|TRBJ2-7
TGTGCCAGCAGCACGCCCCGGGCAGAAGCGGGGAATCGCCCCTACGAGCAGTACTTC
CASSTPRAEAGNRPYEQYF
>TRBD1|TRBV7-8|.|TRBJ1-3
TGTGCCAGCAGCCCGACAGGGTTTTTCGGAAACACCATATATTTT
CASSPTGFFGNTIYF
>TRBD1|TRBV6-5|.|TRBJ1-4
TGTGCCAGCAGTTACTTGGGACAGGGCTATGAAAAACTGTTTTTT
CASSYLGQGYEKLFF
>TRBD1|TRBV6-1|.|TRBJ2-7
TGTGCCAGCAGTGAATGGGACAGAGACTACGAGCAGTACTTC
CASSEWDRDYEQYF
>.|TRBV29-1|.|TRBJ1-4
TGCAGCGTTGCACAGGGAGATGGCAGGCGAACTAATGAAAAACTGTTTTTT
CSVAQGDGRRTNEKLFF
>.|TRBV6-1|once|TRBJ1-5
TGTGCCAGCAGGGGACACGTCGATCAGCCCCAGCATTTT
CASRGHVDQPQHF
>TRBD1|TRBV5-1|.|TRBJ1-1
TGCGCCAGCAGCTTGGGGGGGACAGGGGGCCTTAGGCTTACTGAAGCTTTCTTT
CASSLGGTGGLRLTEAFF
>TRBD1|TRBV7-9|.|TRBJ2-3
TGTGCCAGCAGCCCCCGGACAGGCCCAATCACTAGCACAGATACGCAGTATTTT
CASSPRTGPITSTDTQYF
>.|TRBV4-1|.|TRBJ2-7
TGCGCCAGCAGCCAAGGCGGACGGGAGAACGAGCAGTACTTC
CASSQGGRENEQYF
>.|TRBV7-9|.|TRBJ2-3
TGTGCCAGCAGGAATACCGGGACACGGAGCACAGATACGCAGTATTTT
CASRNTGTRSTDTQYF
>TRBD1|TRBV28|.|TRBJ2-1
TGTGCCAGCAGCCAGGGACAGCTATACAATGAGCAGTTCTTC
CASSQGQLYNEQFF
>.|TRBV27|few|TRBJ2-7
TGTGCCAGCTCTCTCCACCGGGCGGGCGAGCAGTACTTC
CASSLHRAGEQYF
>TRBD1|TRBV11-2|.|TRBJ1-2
TGTGCCAGCAGCGGAGACGGGACAGGGGGCCTCGGCTATGGCTACACCTTC
CASSGDGTGGLGYGYTF
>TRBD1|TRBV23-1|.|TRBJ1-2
TGCGCCAGCAGACCTTTAGGACAGGACTTTAACTATGGCTACACCTTC
CASRPLGQDFNYGYTF
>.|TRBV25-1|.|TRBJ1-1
TGTGCCAGTTCTTTGGGGGCTGTGAACACTGAAGCTTTCTTT
CASSLGAVNTEAFF
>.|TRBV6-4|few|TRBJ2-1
TGTGCCAGCAGTGAAGGGGGGGAAGGATGGGACAATGAGCAGTTCTTC
CASSEGGEGWDNEQFF
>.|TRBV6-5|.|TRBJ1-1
TGTGCCAGCAGTTACCTACAGACGAACACTGAAGCTTTCTTT
CASSYLQTNTEAFF